This T cell receptor (beta chain) is drawn from a study of cytomegalovirus exposure and HLA in healthy donors. Study findings and constraints: According to the study, 160 or so TCR beta chains were cytomegalovirus-associated. A later analysis linked a missense DCLRE1C variant to TCR beta V- and J-gene trimming.

Only a few counts were recorded for this clone. Its antigen is as yet unknown. V gave up 10 bases and J gave up 3 bases, with 21 bases separating them. Looked up from germline, CDR1 is ENHRY and CDR2 is SYGVKD. The CDR3 totals 15 residues. With 60 Vbeta and 13 Jbeta primers, the PCR was carried out. Sequenced by immunoSEQ multiplex PCR; TCRdb stores in-frame clones only, minus some. This sample has some 150,000 clones, with 75% found just once. This receptor was identified in a man aged 25-40 years in good health and CMV-seronegative. The sample was PBMCs. This chain uses TRBV10-3 with TRBJ1-1; tentative D call: TRBD1 (5 bases). The CDR3 reads CASSWTRARDTEAFF. CDR3 sequence (DNA): TGTGCCAGCAGCTGGACCCGAGCCAGGGACACTGAAGCTTTCTTT.